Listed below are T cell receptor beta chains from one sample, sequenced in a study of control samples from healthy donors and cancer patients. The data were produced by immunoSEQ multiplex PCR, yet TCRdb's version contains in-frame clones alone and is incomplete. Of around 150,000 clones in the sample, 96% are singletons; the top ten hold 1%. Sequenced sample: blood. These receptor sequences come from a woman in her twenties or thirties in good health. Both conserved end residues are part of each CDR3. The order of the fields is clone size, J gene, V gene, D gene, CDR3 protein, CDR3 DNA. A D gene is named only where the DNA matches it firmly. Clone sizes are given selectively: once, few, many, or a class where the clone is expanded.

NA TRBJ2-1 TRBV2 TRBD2 CASSELRGSNEQFF TGTGCCAGCAGTGAGCTTCGCGGGAGCAATGAGCAGTTCTTC
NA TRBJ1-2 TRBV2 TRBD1 CASRAGQGLRMDYGYTF TGTGCCAGCAGGGCGGGACAGGGCCTGAGAATGGACTATGGCTACACCTTC
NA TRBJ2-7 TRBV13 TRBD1 CASSPTPGQVNEQYF TGTGCCAGCAGCCCGACTCCGGGACAGGTCAACGAGCAGTACTTC
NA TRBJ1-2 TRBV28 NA CASSLTANYGYTF TGTGCCAGCAGCCTGACAGCTAACTATGGCTACACCTTC
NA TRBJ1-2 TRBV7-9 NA CASSLQGADGYTF TGTGCCAGCAGCTTACAGGGCGCGGATGGCTACACCTTC
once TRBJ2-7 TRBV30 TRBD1 CAWRAPGQIYEQYF TGTGCCTGGAGGGCTCCGGGACAGATCTACGAGCAGTACTTC
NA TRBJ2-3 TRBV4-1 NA CASSQQWRSTDTQYF TGCGCCAGCAGCCAGCAATGGAGGAGCACAGATACGCAGTATTTT
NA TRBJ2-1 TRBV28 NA CASSLLGEQFF TGTGCCAGCAGTTTACTGGGTGAGCAGTTCTTC
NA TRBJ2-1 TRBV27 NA CASSPREGGYNEQFF TGTGCCAGCAGTCCCCGGGAAGGTGGCTACAATGAGCAGTTCTTC
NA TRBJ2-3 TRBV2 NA CANLGGAGTDTQYF TGTGCCAATTTAGGGGGGGCCGGCACAGATACGCAGTATTTT
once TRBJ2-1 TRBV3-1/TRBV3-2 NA CASSRTVSSYNEQFF TGTGCCAGCAGCCGAACAGTTAGTAGCTACAATGAGCAGTTCTTC